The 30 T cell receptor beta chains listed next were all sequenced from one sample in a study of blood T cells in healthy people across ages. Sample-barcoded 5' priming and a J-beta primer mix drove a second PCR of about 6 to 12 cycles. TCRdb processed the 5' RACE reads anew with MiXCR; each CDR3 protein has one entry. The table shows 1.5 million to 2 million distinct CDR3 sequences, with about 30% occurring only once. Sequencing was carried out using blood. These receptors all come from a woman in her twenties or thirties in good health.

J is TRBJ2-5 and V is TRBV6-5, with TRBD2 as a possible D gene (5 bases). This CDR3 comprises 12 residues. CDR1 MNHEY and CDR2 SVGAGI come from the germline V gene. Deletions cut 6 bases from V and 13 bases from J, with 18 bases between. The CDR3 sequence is CASSSTTGLAYF. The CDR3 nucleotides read TGTGCCAGCAGCTCAACCACGGGGTTGGCGTACTTC.

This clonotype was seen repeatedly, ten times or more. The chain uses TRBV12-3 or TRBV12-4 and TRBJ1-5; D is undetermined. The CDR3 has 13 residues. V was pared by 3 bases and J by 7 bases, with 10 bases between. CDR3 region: CASSFSRNQPQHF. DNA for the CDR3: TGTGCCAGCAGTTTCTCTAGGAACCAGCCCCAGCATTTT.

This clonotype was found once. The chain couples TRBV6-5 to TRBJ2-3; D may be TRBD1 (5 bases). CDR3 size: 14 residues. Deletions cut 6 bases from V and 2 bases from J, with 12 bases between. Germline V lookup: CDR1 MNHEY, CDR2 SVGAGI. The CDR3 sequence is CASRWGRDTDTQYF. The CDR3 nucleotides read TGTGCCAGCAGGTGGGGCAGGGACACAGATACGCAGTATTTT.

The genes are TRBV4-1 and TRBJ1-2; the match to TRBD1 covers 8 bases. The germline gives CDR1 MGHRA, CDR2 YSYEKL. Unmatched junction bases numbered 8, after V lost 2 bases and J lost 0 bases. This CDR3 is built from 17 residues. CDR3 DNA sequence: TGCGCCAGCAGCCAACCCGGACAGGGCTCCCCTAACTATGGCTACACCTTC. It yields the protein CASSQPGQGSPNYGYTF.

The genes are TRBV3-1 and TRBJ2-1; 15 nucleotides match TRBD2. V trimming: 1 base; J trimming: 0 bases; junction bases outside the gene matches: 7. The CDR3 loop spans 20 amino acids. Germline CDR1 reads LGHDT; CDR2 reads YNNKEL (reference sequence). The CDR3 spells CASSQGHKGLAGGSYNEQFF. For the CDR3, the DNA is TGTGCCAGCAGCCAAGGGCATAAGGGACTAGCGGGGGGCTCCTACAATGAGCAGTTCTTC.

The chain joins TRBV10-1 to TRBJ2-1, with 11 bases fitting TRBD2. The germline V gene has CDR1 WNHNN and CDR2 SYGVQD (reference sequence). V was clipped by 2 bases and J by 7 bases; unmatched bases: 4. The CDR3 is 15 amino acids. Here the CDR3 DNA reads TGCGCCAGCAGTGAGACTAGCGGGGGCGATAATGAGCAGTTCTTC. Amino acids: CASSETSGGDNEQFF.

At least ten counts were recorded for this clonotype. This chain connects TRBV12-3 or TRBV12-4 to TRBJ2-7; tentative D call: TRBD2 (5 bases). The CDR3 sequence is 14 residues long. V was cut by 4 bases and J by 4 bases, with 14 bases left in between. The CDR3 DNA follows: TGTGCCAGCAGTTCGGTCACGGAGGATTACGAGCAGTACTTC. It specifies CASSSVTEDYEQYF.

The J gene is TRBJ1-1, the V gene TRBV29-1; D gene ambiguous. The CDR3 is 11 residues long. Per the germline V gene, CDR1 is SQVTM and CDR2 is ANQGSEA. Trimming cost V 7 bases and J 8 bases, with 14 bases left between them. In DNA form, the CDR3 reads TGCAGCGGGTTGGGCCTCGGGGAAGCTTTCTTT. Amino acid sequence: CSGLGLGEAFF.

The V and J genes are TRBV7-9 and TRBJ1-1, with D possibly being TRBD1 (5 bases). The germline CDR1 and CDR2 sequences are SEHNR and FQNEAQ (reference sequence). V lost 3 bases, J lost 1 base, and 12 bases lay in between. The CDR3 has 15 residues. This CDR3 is CASSLRRGKNTEAFF. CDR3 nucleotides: TGTGCCAGCAGCTTGAGGCGGGGGAAGAACACTGAAGCTTTCTTT.

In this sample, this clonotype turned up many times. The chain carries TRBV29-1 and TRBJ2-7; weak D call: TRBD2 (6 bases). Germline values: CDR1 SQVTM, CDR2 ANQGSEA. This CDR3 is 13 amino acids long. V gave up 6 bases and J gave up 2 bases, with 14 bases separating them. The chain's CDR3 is CSVRDSRAYEQYF. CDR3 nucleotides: TGCAGCGTCCGGGACTCCCGAGCCTACGAGCAGTACTTC.

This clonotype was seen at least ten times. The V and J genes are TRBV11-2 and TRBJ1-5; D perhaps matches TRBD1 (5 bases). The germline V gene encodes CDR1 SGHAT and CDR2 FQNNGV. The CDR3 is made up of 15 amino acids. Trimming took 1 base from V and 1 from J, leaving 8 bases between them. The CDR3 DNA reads TGTGCCAGCAGCTTAGGTGGACAAAGCAATCAGCCCCAGCATTTT. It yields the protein CASSLGGQSNQPQHF.

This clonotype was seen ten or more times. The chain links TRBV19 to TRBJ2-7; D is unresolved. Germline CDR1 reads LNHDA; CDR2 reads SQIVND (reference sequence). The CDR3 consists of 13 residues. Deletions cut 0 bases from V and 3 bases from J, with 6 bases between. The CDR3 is CASSIDLRYEQYF. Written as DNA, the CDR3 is TGTGCCAGTAGTATAGATCTCCGCTACGAGCAGTACTTC.

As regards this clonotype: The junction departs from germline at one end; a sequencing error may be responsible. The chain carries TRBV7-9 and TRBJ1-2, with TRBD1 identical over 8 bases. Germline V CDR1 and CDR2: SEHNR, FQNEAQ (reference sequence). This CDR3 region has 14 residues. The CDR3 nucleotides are TGTGCCAGCACGGCCCAGGGGGCCGGCTATGGTTACACCTTC. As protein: CASTAQGAGYGYTF.

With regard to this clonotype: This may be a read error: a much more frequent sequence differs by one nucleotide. Here the CDR3 reads CSVARLGNEQYF. The CDR3 region has the DNA TGCAGCGTTGCCCGGTTGGGCAATGAGCAGTACTTC. The V gene is TRBV29-1, the J gene TRBJ2-5; D not resolved. V gave up 4 bases and J gave up 11 bases, with 17 bases separating them. This CDR3 is 12 amino acids long. Germline-derived CDR1 and CDR2 are SQVTM and ANQGSEA.

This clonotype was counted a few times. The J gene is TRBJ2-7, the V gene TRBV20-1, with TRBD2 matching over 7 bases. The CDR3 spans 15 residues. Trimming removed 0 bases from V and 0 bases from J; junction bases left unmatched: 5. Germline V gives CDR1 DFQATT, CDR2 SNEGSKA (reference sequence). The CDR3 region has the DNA TGCAGTGCTAGAGATATTCTAGCGGCCTCCTACGAGCAGTACTTC. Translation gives CSARDILAASYEQYF.

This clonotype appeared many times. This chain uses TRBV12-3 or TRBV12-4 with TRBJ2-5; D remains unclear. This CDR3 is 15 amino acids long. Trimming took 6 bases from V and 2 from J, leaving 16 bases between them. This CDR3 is CASSYPAGGQETQYF. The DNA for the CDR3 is TGTGCCAGCAGCTACCCTGCCGGCGGTCAAGAGACCCAGTACTTC.

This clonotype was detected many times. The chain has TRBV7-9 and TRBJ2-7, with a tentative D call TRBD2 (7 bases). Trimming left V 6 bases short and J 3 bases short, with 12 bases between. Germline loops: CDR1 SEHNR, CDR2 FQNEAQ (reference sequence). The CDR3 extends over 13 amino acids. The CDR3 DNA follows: TGTGCCAGCAGAGGGGGGGCGAGCTACGAGCAGTACTTC. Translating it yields CASRGGASYEQYF.

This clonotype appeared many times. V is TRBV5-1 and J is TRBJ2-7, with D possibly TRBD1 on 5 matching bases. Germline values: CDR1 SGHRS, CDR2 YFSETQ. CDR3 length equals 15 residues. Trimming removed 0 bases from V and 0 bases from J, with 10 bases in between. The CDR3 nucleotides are TGCGCCAGCAGCTTGGTTACAGGATACTCCTACGAGCAGTACTTC. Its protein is CASSLVTGYSYEQYF.

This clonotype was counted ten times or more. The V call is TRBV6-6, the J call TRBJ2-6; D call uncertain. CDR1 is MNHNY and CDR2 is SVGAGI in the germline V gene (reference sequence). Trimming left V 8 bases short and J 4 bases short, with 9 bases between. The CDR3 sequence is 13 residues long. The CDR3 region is CASCPSGANVLTF. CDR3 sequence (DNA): TGTGCCAGCTGTCCGTCGGGGGCCAACGTCCTGACTTTC.

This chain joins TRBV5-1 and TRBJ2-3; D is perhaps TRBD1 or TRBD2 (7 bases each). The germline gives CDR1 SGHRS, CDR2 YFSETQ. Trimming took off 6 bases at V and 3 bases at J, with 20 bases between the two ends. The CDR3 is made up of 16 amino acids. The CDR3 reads CASTKGAGAGTDTQYF. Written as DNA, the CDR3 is TGCGCCAGCACAAAGGGGGCGGGAGCAGGAACAGATACGCAGTATTTT.

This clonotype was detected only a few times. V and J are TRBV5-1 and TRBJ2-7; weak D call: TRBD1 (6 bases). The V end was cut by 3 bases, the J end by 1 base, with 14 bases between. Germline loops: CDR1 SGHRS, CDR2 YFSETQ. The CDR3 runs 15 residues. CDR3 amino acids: CASSYLSDRSYEQYF. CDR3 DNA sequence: TGCGCCAGCAGCTATCTTTCCGACAGGTCCTACGAGCAGTACTTC.

The CDR3 sequence: CATSEGISNQPQHF. CDR3 nucleotides: TGTGCCACCAGTGAGGGAATTAGCAATCAGCCCCAGCATTTT. The V and J genes are TRBV24-1 and TRBJ1-5; D ambiguous. The CDR3 sequence is 14 residues long. Trimming removed 4 bases at V and 0 bases at J, with 6 bases between. CDR1 and CDR2 from the germline V gene are KGHDR and SFDVKD.

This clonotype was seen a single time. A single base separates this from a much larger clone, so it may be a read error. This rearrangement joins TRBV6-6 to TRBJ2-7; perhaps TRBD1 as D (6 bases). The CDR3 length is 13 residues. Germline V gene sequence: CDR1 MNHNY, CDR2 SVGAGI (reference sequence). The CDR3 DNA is TGTGCCAGCAGTTACTGGACAGTCTACGAGCAGGACTTC. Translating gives CASSYWTVYEQDF.

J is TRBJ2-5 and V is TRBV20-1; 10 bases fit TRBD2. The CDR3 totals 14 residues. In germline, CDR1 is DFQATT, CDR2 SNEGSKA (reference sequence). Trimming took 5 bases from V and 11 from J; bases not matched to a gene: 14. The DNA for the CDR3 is TGCAGTGCTCCCCATCTAGCGGGAGTTGATGAGCAGTACTTC. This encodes CSAPHLAGVDEQYF.

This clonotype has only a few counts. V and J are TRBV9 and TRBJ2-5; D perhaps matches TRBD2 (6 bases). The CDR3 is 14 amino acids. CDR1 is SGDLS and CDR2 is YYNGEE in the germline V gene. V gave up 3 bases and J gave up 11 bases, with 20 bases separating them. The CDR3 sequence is CASSGGGDYNEQYF. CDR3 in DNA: TGTGCCAGCAGCGGGGGCGGGGATTACAATGAGCAGTACTTC.

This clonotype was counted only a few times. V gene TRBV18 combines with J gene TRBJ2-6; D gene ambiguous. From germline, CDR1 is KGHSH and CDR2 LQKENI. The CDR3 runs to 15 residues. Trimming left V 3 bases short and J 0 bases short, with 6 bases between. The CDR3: CASSPEHSGANVLTF. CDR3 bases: TGTGCCAGCTCACCTGAACACTCTGGGGCCAACGTCCTGACTTTC.

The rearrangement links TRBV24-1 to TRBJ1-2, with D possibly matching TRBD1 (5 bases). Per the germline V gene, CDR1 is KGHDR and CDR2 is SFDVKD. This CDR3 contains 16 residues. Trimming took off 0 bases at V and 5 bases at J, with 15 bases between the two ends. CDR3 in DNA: TGTGCCACCAGTGATTTGGGGACCGGGCCAATTTATGGCTACACCTTC. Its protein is CATSDLGTGPIYGYTF.

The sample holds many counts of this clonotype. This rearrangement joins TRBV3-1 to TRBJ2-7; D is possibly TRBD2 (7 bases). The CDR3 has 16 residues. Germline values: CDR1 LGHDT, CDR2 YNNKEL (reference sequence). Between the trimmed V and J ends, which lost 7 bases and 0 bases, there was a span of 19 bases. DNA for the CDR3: TGTGCCAGCACCTCAGAGGGGGGGACGAGCTCCTACGAGCAGTACTTC. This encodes CASTSEGGTSSYEQYF.

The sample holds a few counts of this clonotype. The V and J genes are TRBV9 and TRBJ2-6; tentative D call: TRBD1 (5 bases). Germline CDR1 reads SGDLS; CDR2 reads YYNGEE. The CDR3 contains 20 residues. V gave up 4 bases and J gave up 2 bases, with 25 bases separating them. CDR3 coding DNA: TGTGCCAGCAGCCTAAGGCTGGGGCGCAGGGCATCCCCTGGGGCCAACGTCCTGACTTTC. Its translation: CASSLRLGRRASPGANVLTF.

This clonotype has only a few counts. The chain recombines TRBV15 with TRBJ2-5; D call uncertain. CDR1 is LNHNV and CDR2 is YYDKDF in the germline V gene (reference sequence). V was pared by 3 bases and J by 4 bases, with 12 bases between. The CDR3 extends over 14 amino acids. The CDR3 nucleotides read TGTGCCACCAGCAGTATGAAAGGGCGAGAGACCCAGTACTTC. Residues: CATSSMKGRETQYF.